Listed here is a single T cell receptor (beta chain). No antigen is known for it. Germline V CDR1 and CDR2: SGHRS, YFSETQ. CDR3 length equals 15 residues. Trimming took 3 bases from V and 2 from J, leaving 11 bases between them. This record belongs to a study of T cell responses to AZD1222 COVID-19 vaccine. Only in-frame clones appear in the TCRdb table, and some are missing; sequencing was by immunoSEQ multiplex PCR. The repertoire has roughly 100,000 clones, 90% of them found once; the top ten carry approximately 25%. General observations from the study: It was only a handful of AZD1222 recipients who were seropositive at baseline.

The J gene is TRBJ2-2, the V gene TRBV5-1; no definite D call. The clonotype originates from an adult in good health. Here the sequenced sample was peripheral blood, taken on day 0 of AZD1222 vaccination. CDR3 sequence: CASSSVRGNTGELFF. The CDR3 coding sequence is TGCGCCAGCAGCTCCGTAAGAGGTAACACCGGGGAGCTGTTTTTT.